This TCR beta chain is drawn from a study of immune aging and cytomegalovirus after organ transplant (dated by TCRdb to about 2021). As for the study more broadly: Three-drug immunosuppression with prednisone, tacrolimus, and mycophenolate was given to all transplant recipients.

Libraries came from single-cell sequencing. Reads for this sample came from an Illumina NovaSeq 6000. The BD Rhapsody Targeted mRNA and AbSeq Reagent Kit was used in a microwell format for cell capture and library preparation. The libraries included TCR, sample tags, AbSeq, and targeted mRNA from the Human T-Cell Expression Panel, along with custom TOX and TOX2 primers. Libraries were sequenced on an Illumina NovaSeq. The study's processing was this. The analysis covered fewer than 13,000 cells in total, of which over 7,000 were CD8 T cells and a few thousand were CD8 T cells with an identifiable TCR CDR3. The BD Rhapsody Targeted Analysis Pipeline, including V(D)J processing, was run on the Seven Bridges Genomics platform to process the raw data. Quality control, Sample Tag demultiplexing with Lex-BDSMK, clone identification with VDJ Explorer, and Seurat clustering were all done in SeqGeq 1.6.0. A clone was considered non-expanded if it made up <1% of CD8 T cells, and considered a clonal expansion if it made up >2.5% of the sample. TCRdb itself trimmed the public reads at Q25 with fastp, ran MiXCR and retained productive beta chains. Rows with a matching CDR3 protein are joined into one entry that keeps the most common DNA and genes. What appears here as the V and J calls and clone size reflects TCRdb's work, not the paper's. For this sample the table gives 20,000 to 25,000 distinct CDR3 sequences, of which 36% were detected only once. The top ten hold 20% to 30% of the sample.

The time point label on this specimen signifies: five sample-tagged time points from pre-transplant (day -1) to day 368 post-transplant, pooled. PBMC were thawed and then stimulated for around twelve hours with a CMV IE-1 overlapping peptide library, with no transport inhibitors added. After being thawed and rested overnight, the cells were stimulated in R10 medium along with CD28/CD49d costimulation. The IE-1 peptide library consisted of 15-amino-acid peptides overlapping by 11 amino acids. Samples from each time point were barcoded using BD Single-Cell Multiplexing Kit Sample Tags, then pooled and stained with oligo-conjugated anti-CD45RA and sorting antibodies. A BD FACSAria III was used to sort CMV-responsive CD8+CD137+ and CD4+CD154+ T cells at 4-way purity. Blood samples were drawn into EDTA vacutainers and processed by Ficoll gradient within 1-24 hours. Paper-wide results and their limitations: A larger share of large clones was made up of TEMRA cells, and in the seven largest clones (about 2,000 cells) aged and TEMRA cells were gained while TCM cells were lost. Because CD57 was not measured in the sequencing data, a conservative gene-based aging definition was used instead. Following viremia, cells with an aged phenotype rose post-transplant no matter the clone size, with the increase showing up earlier in large clones (days 200-264) than in small clones.

CDR1 and CDR2 were assigned from the germline V gene (reference sequence) as MNHEY and SMNVEV. V loses 8 bases, J loses 2 bases, and the germline ends lie 9 bases apart. The cysteine opens and the phenylalanine closes a CDR3 of 13 amino acids. Only the CDR3 part of the read is kept: 39 bases, read in frame from the first base. This clonotype appeared many times. What antigen it recognizes has not been identified. No much larger clonotype is one base removed from it; base qualities were not supplied. This chain is built from TRBV27 and TRBJ2-2, and the D gene may be TRBD2, 6 bases matching. This TCR derives from a female donor who had a heart transplant and CMV viremia. Material: CMV peptide-activated CD4+ and CD8+ T cells sorted from blood, obtained at five time points, pooled. The cell subset or site label of this sample denotes: sorted CD8+CD137+ and CD4+CD154+ T cells after approximately 12 h CMV IE-1 peptide stimulation. The base sequence is TGTGCCAGCTGGGACTTTAACACCGGGGAGCTGTTTTTT. Its translation reads: CASWDFNTGELFF.